This TCR beta chain was documented in a study of cytomegalovirus exposure and HLA in healthy donors. Study context: Earlier findings included about 120 million unique TCR beta sequences obtained from 150 million to 200 million T cells.

V was clipped by 4 bases and J by 2 bases; unmatched bases: 13. This CDR3 comprises 17 residues. Germline lookup yields CDR1 SGHVS and CDR2 FNYEAQ. It was with 60 Vbeta and 13 Jbeta primers that the PCR ran. Assay used: immunoSEQ multiplex PCR; TCRdb lists only in-frame clones, some missing. The sample records 110,000 or so clones, 70% to 85% being singletons. The chain is built from TRBV7-6 and TRBJ2-7, with 8 bases that match TRBD2. The clonotype originates from a woman in her fifties or sixties in good health and CMV-seropositive. The sequenced sample was PBMCs. The CDR3 spells CASSSGKGRGVAYEQYF. The CDR3 DNA follows: TGTGCCAGCAGCTCCGGGAAAGGGCGGGGGGTTGCCTACGAGCAGTACTTC.